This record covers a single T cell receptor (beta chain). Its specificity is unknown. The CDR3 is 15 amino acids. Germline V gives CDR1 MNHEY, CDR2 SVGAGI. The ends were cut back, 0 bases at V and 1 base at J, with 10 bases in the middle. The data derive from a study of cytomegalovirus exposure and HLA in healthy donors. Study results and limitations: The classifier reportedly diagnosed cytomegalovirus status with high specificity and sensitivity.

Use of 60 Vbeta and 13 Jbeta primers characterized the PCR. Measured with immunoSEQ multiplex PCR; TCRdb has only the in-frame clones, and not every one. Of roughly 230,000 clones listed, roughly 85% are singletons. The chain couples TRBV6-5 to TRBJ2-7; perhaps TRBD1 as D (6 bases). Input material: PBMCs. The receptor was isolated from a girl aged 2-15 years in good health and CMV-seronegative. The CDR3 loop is CASSYSAGESYEQYF. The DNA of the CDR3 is TGTGCCAGCAGTTACTCGGCAGGGGAATCCTACGAGCAGTACTTC.